This T cell receptor (beta chain) was captured by sequencing in a study of blood T cell repertoires in COVID-19. Study-wide background: Specimens from acute and convalescent COVID-19 originated in the United States, Italy and Spain. From T cells, B-cell-depleted T cells, or PBMCs came the material, which was cDNA or gDNA.

The length of the CDR3 is 17 residues. The trim removed 4 bases at V and 3 bases at J, leaving 12 bases unmatched. CDR1 and CDR2 from the germline V gene are LNHDA and SQIVND (reference sequence). While infection was still active, Seattle patients were enrolled and then followed longitudinally. Per the authors' pipeline: Using reference gene primer amplification, nucleated cell counts were estimated. Assay used: immunoSEQ multiplex PCR; TCRdb lists only in-frame clones, some missing. Clone size and V and J calls were adopted from that table, with D and trimming inferred from the DNA. The table includes fewer than 350,000 clones, roughly nine tenths detected once.

The source is a woman in her twenties or thirties with COVID-19, enrolled during active disease. The sequenced material came from peripheral blood. This chain connects TRBV19 to TRBJ2-3, with TRBD2 matching over 8 bases. CDR3 nucleotide sequence: TGTGCCAGTAGTAGAATGGCGGGGGGCGCAAAAACAGATACGCAGTATTTT. Encoded protein: CASSRMAGGAKTDTQYF. Supplemented by reference TRBV19 and TRBJ2-3, the full variable domain reads DGGITQSPKYLFRKEGQNVTLSCEQNLNHDAMYWYRQDPGQGLRLIYYSQIVNDFQKGDIAEGYSVSREKKESFPLTVTSAQKNPTAFYLCASSRMAGGAKTDTQYFGPGTRLTVL.